Described below is a single T cell receptor (beta chain) sequence and its context. In the original processing: Quantification of nucleated cells was approximated via reference gene primer amplification. Sequenced by immunoSEQ multiplex PCR; TCRdb stores in-frame clones only, minus some. V and J calls and clone size are those listed in that table; D and trimming were worked out from the DNA. The sample lists fewer than 450,000 clones; around 88% were seen once. Seattle patients were enrolled during active infection and followed longitudinally. The germline CDR1 and CDR2 sequences are SGHRS and YFSETQ. Deletions cut 2 bases from V and 0 bases from J, with 13 bases between. CDR3 length: 16 amino acids. The entry originates in a study of blood T cell repertoires in COVID-19. As for the study in general: The United States, Italy and Spain supplied acute and convalescent COVID-19 samples. PBMCs, B-cell-depleted T cells, or T cells were the source of the cDNA or gDNA that made up the material.

This rearrangement joins TRBV5-1 to TRBJ2-3; weak D call: TRBD2 (6 bases). This TCR was sampled from a woman aged 45-60 years with COVID-19, enrolled during active disease. Sequenced: peripheral blood. The CDR3: CASSFARDSSTDTQYF. The DNA of the CDR3 is TGCGCCAGCAGCTTTGCGAGGGACTCTAGCACAGATACGCAGTATTTT.